Below, 6 T cell receptor beta chains from the same sample are listed, as sequenced in a study of T cells after posttransplantation cyclophosphamide. Clones were sequenced by immunoSEQ multiplex PCR, and TCRdb holds only the in-frame ones, with some missing. The sample counts approximately 35,000 clones, none seen once; the ten largest own approximately 1.1%. Material for sequencing was PBMCs. The source is a girl aged 10-17 years in good health, CMV-negative, and a related stem cell transplant donor.

V gene TRBV21-1 combines with J gene TRBJ2-2; the table calls TRBD2, which could not be checked here. TRBV21-1 is a pseudogene segment. The CDR3 consists of 18 residues. CDR3 nucleotide sequence: TGTGCCAGCAGCAAAGCGCTTTGTAAGCGGGAGGACACCGGGGAGCTGTTTTTT. It codes for CASSKALCKREDTGELFF.

This clone was counted between two and nine times. The sample contains more than one DNA sequence encoding this CDR3. CDR3 amino acids: CSVDSLNTGELFF. The CDR3 DNA sequence: TGCAGCGTTGATTCCTTGAACACCGGGGAGCTGTTTTTT. This chain links TRBV29-1 with TRBJ2-2; D unclear. This CDR3 comprises 13 residues. Germline V gene sequence: CDR1 SQVTM, CDR2 ANQGSEA. Trimming cost V 3 bases and J 1 base, with 6 bases left between them.

A few counts support this clone. This chain joins TRBV4-1 and TRBJ2-7, with 9 bases lining up with TRBD1. J gave up 5 bases and V 1 base, and 6 bases lay outside the gene matches. This CDR3 is built from 15 residues. The germline gives CDR1 MGHRA, CDR2 YSYEKL. The CDR3 here is CASSQGDRELHEQYF. The CDR3 DNA is TGCGCCAGCAGCCAAGGGGACAGGGAATTACACGAGCAGTACTTC.

This clone was seen at least ten times. J is TRBJ2-1 and V is TRBV4-2; 10 positions match TRBD2. The CDR3 runs to 18 residues. Germline trimming cut 4 bases from V and 8 bases from J; bases unmatched to any gene: 17. Germline values: CDR1 LGHNA, CDR2 YNFKEQ. The CDR3 sequence: CASSPRGGRTSGADEQFF. The CDR3 DNA reads TGTGCCAGCAGCCCCAGAGGGGGGAGAACTAGCGGGGCCGATGAGCAGTTCTTC.

At least ten counts were recorded for this clone. This rearrangement joins TRBV7-6 to TRBJ1-3; 8 bases match TRBD1. V dropped 4 bases and J dropped 4; count of bases not matched to a gene: 3. Germline V gene sequence: CDR1 SGHVS, CDR2 FNYEAQ. The CDR3 is made up of 14 amino acids. CDR3 DNA: TGTGCCAGCAGCTCGACAGGGGTCGGAAACACCATATATTTT. This encodes CASSSTGVGNTIYF.

This clone was counted many times. V usage is TRBV29-1 and J usage is TRBJ1-4; TRBD1 is a possible D gene (5 bases). V lost 7 bases to trimming and J lost 8 bases, with 11 bases between them. Germline assignment: CDR1 SQVTM and CDR2 ANQGSEA. CDR3 length: 11 residues. The CDR3 DNA sequence: TGCAGCGCCCAGGGTCGGGAAAAACTGTTTTTT. It specifies CSAQGREKLFF.